This entry is about one TCR beta chain. Its matching antigen is unknown. The second PCR ran roughly 6 to 11 cycles with a sample-barcoded 5' primer and J-beta primers. TCRdb processed the 5' RACE reads anew with MiXCR; each CDR3 protein has one entry. Among 650,000 to 950,000 distinct CDR3 sequences, under 45% were seen once, and the ten largest hold approximately 19%. These data originate in a study of blood T cells in healthy people across ages. Study observations and caveats: Underestimates were what the diversity estimates from one million T cells were considered to be.

Germline CDR1 reads MDHEN; CDR2 reads SYDVKM. This CDR3 has 18 residues. Trimming stripped 5 bases from V and 0 bases from J, with 20 bases between. The study drew donors from healthy Caucasian individuals in Russia aged roughly 6 to 95. Samples each had at least 5.5 micrograms of total RNA extracted. Specimen: blood. The chain combines TRBV28 with TRBJ2-1; D remains ambiguous. This clonotype was obtained from a man aged 60 to 75 in good health. The CDR3 reads CASSSTYYRLSSYNEQFF. CDR3 DNA: TGTGCCAGCAGTAGTACTTACTACCGACTGAGCTCCTACAATGAGCAGTTCTTC. The variable domain in full, completed from reference TRBV28 and TRBJ2-1, reads DVKVTQSSRYLVKRTGEKVFLECVQDMDHENMFWYRQDPGLGLRLIYFSYDVKMKEKGDIPEGYSVSREKKERFSLILESASTNQTSMYLCASSSTYYRLSSYNEQFFGPGTRLTVL.